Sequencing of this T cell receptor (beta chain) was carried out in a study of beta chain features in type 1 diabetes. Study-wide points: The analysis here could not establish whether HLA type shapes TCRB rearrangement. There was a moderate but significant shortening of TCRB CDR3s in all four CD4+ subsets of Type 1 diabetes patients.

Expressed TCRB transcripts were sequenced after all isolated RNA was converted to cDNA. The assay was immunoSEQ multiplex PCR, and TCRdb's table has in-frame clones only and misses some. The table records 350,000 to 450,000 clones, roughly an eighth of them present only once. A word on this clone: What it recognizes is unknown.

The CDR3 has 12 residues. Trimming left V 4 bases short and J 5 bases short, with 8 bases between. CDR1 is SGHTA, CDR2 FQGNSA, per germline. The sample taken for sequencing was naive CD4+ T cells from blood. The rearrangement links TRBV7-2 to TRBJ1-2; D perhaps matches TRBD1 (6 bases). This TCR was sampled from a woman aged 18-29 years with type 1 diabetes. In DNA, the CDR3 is TGTGCCAGCAGCTCGACAGGTTATGGCTACACCTTC. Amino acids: CASSSTGYGYTF. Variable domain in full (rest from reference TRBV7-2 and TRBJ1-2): GAGVSQSPSNKVTEKGKDVELRCDPISGHTALYWYRQSLGQGLEFLIYFQGNSAPDKSGLPSDRFSAERTGGSVSTLTIQRTQQEDSAVYLCASSSTGYGYTFGSGTRLTVV.